This is a list of T cell receptor beta chains from one sample in a study of blood T cells in healthy people across ages. TCRdb re-derived calls from the 5' RACE reads in MiXCR, one entry per CDR3 protein. This table has some 1.5 million distinct CDR3 sequences, approximately 30% appearing once. Source material: blood. Receptor source: a woman in her 30s in good health. CDR3s include the opening cysteine and the closing phenylalanine or tryptophan.

J: TRBJ2-4
V: TRBV12-3/TRBV12-4
CDR3: CASSIQLLGLSDNEQYF

J: TRBJ2-5
V: TRBV24-1
CDR3: CATRGLEETQYF

J: TRBJ1-3
V: TRBV4-1
CDR3: CASSQETGQGNTIYF

J: TRBJ2-7
V: TRBV12-5
CDR3: CASGLVPIAGLAGTLAYEQYF

J: TRBJ2-1
V: TRBV10-3
CDR3: CAIRPNSYNEQFF

J: TRBJ2-5
V: TRBV28
CDR3: CASRRGRPAETQYF

J: TRBJ1-1
V: TRBV12-5
CDR3: CASGRDRGGRNTEAFF

J: TRBJ2-1
V: TRBV30
CDR3: CAWTGLERYNEQFF

J: TRBJ2-3
V: TRBV7-2
CDR3: CASSSERSTDTQYF

J: TRBJ2-1
V: TRBV6-1
CDR3: CAGSPVNEQFF

J: TRBJ1-6
V: TRBV6-1
CDR3: CASSVDREAGSPLHF

J: TRBJ2-1
V: TRBV24-1
CDR3: CATSGGRSYEQFF

J: TRBJ2-3
V: TRBV5-1
CDR3: CASNPSGIPDTQYF

J: TRBJ2-7
V: TRBV7-9
CDR3: CASSLSGRVLDEQYF

J: TRBJ1-2
V: TRBV3-1
CDR3: CASSQAPSGYGYTF

J: TRBJ1-3
V: TRBV10-3
CDR3: CAISGSAGNTIYF

J: TRBJ2-1
V: TRBV4-3
CDR3: CASSRDSGRGGNEQFF

J: TRBJ2-1
V: TRBV15
CDR3: CATSRGGQGAYNEQFF

J: TRBJ2-7
V: TRBV18
CDR3: CASSTGTSPAEQYF

J: TRBJ1-1
V: TRBV29-1
CDR3: CSGTGANTEAFF

J: TRBJ2-3
V: TRBV6-5
CDR3: CASSRQTLTDTQYF

J: TRBJ2-3
V: TRBV13
CDR3: CASSSGREFTDTQYF

J: TRBJ2-1
V: TRBV29-1
CDR3: CSVGGGRNIEQFF

J: TRBJ1-1
V: TRBV28
CDR3: CAGSLRTLDAAFF

J: TRBJ1-2
V: TRBV12-3/TRBV12-4
CDR3: CASSQSGFSGLGYTF

J: TRBJ1-2
V: TRBV28
CDR3: CASSFRAAYGYTF

J: TRBJ2-3
V: TRBV20-1
CDR3: CSAALSGSATDTQYF

J: TRBJ2-6
V: TRBV9
CDR3: CASSVGEAVKANVLTF